One and the same sample provided the 5 T cell receptor beta chains below, sequenced in a study of graft-versus-host responses after intestinal transplantation. Profiled with immunoSEQ multiplex PCR; TCRdb holds only in-frame clones, not every one. There are around 110,000 clones in the sample; about nine tenths occur only once, and approximately 0.18% lies in the top ten. These receptors lack a known antigen. The material was unstimulated CD4+ T cells sorted from spleen or lymph node cells, obtained before intestinal transplant. Source of these receptors: a human donor who received an intestinal transplant.

The chain uses TRBV27 and TRBJ2-4; 10 nucleotides agree with TRBD1. Trimming at V came to 5 bases and at J to 2 bases, leaving 6 bases not matched to a gene. Per the germline V gene, CDR1 is MNHEY and CDR2 is SMNVEV (reference sequence). The CDR3 spans 16 residues. CDR3 in DNA: TGTGCCAGCAGTCTCCGGGACAGGGGATCCAAAAACATTCAGTACTTC. It encodes CASSLRDRGSKNIQYF.

In this sample, this clone turned up a few times. The genes are TRBV6-6 and TRBJ1-2, with D unclear. Trimming stripped 1 base from V and 1 base from J, with 10 bases between. CDR3 length equals 15 residues. Germline V CDR1 and CDR2: MNHNY, SVGAGI (reference sequence). This CDR3 is CASSYLSGSNYGYTF. CDR3 DNA sequence: TGTGCCAGCAGTTACTTATCAGGCAGTAACTATGGCTACACCTTC.

This clone was detected only a few times. V usage is TRBV5-1 and J usage is TRBJ1-4, with 9 bases identical to TRBD1. This CDR3 is built from 15 residues. Germline V lookup: CDR1 SGHRS, CDR2 YFSETQ. Trimming took 0 bases from V and 7 from J; bases not matched to a gene: 4. The DNA of the CDR3 is TGCGCCAGCAGCTTGGGACAGGGGGAGACTGAAAAACTGTTTTTT. Translating it yields CASSLGQGETEKLFF.

V gene TRBV19 combines with J gene TRBJ2-3, with D perhaps TRBD1 (5 bases). V dropped 7 bases and J dropped 3 bases, with 11 bases sitting between them. CDR1 and CDR2 from the germline V gene are LNHDA and SQIVND (reference sequence). CDR3 size: 13 residues. CDR3 protein: CASKRQGTDTQYF. CDR3 DNA sequence: TGTGCCAGTAAAAGGCAGGGAACAGATACGCAGTATTTT.

The rearrangement links TRBV5-4 to TRBJ2-3; a possible D gene is TRBD2 (5 bases). Between the trimmed V and J ends, which lost 3 bases and 5 bases, there was a span of 10 bases. Germline V gene lookup returns CDR1 SGHNT and CDR2 YYREEE (reference sequence). This CDR3 region has 13 residues. The CDR3 spells CASSSLGGDTQYF. In nucleotides, the CDR3 is TGTGCCAGCAGCTCCCTTGGAGGAGATACGCAGTATTTT.